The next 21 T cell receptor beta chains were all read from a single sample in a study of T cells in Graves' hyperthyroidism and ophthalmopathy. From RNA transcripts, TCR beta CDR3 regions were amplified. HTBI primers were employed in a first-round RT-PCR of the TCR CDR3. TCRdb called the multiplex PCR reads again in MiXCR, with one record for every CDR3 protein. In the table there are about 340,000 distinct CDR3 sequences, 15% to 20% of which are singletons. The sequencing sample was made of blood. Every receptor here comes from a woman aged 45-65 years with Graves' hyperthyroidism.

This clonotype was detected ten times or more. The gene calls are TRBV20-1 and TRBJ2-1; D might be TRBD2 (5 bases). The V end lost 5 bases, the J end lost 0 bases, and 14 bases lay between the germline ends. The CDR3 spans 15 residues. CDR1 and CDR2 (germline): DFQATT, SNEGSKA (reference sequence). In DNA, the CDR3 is TGCAGTGCTGAGCGGTGGTTAAGCTCCTACAATGAGCAGTTCTTC. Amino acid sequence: CSAERWLSSYNEQFF.

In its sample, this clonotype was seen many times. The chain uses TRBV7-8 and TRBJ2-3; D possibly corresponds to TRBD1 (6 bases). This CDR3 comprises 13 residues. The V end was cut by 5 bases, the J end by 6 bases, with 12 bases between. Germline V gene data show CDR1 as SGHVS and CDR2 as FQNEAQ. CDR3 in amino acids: CASSLQGRDTQYF. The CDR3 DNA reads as TGTGCCAGCAGCCTTCAGGGGCGCGATACGCAGTATTTT.

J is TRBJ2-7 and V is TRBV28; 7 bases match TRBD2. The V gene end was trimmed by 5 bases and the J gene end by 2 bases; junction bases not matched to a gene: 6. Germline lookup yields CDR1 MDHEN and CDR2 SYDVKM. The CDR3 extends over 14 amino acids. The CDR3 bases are TGTGCCAGCAGTGGCGCCCGGGGGGCCTACGAGCAGTACGTC. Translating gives CASSGARGAYEQYV.

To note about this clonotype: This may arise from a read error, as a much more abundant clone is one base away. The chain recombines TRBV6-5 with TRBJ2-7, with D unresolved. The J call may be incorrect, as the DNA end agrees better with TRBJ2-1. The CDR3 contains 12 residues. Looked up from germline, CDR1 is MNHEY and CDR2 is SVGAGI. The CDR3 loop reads CASSSPFYEQFF. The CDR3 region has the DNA TGTGCCAGCAGTTCCCCCTTCTACGAGCAGTTCTTC.

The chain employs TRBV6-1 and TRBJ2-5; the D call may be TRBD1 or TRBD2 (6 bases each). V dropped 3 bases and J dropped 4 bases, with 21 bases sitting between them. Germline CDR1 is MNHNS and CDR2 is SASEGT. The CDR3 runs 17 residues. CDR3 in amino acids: CASSDWGAGEAAETQYF. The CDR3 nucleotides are TGTGCCAGCAGTGATTGGGGGGCAGGCGAAGCGGCAGAGACCCAGTACTTC.

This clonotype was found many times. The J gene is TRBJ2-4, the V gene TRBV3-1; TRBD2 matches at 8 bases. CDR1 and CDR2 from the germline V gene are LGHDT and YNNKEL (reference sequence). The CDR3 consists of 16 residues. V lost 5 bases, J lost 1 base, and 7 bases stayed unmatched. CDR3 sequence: CASSKAGDKAKNIQYF. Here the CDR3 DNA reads TGTGCCAGCAGCAAAGCGGGAGACAAGGCCAAAAACATTCAGTACTTC. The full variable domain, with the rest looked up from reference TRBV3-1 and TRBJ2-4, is DTAVSQTPKYLVTQMGNDKSIKCEQNLGHDTMYWYKQDSKKFLKIMFSYNNKELIINETVPNRFSPKSPDKAHLNLHINSLELGDSAVYFCASSKAGDKAKNIQYFGAGTRLSVL.

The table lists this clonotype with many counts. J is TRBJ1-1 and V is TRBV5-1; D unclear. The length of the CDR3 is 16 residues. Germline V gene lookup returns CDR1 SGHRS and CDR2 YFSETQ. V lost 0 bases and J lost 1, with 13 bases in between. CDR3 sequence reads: CASSLVGPAANTEAFF. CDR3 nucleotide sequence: TGCGCCAGCAGCTTGGTGGGCCCGGCAGCGAACACTGAAGCTTTCTTT.

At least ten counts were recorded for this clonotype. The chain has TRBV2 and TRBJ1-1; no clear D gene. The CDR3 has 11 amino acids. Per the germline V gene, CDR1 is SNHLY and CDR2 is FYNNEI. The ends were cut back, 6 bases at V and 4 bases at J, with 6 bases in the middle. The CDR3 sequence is CASREITEAFF. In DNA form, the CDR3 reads TGTGCCAGCAGGGAGATCACTGAAGCTTTCTTT.

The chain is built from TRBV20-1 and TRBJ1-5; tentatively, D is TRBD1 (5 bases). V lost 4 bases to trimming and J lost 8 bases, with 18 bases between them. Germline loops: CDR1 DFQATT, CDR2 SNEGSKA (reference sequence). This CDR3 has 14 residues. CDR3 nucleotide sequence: TGCAGTGCTACCCGGGGGGGGGACTACAAGCCCCAGCATTTT. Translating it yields CSATRGGDYKPQHF.

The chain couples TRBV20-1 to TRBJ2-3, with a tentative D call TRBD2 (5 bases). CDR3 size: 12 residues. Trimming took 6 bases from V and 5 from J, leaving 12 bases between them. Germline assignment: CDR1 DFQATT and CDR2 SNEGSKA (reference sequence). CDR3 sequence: CSARLALDTQYF. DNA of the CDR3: TGCAGTGCCAGGCTAGCTTTAGATACGCAGTATTTT.

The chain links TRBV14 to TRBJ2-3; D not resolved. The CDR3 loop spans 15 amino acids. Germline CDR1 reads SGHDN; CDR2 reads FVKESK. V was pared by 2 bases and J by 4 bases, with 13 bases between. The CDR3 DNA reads TGTGCCAGCAGCCAACTTTTTGGACGAGCAGATACGCAGTATTTT. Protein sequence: CASSQLFGRADTQYF.

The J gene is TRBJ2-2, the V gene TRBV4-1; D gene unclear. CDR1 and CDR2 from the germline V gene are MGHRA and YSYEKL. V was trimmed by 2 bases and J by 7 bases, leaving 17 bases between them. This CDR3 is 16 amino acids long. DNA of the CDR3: TGCGCCAGCAGCCAACGACCCCTTCATTTTGGCGGGGAGCTGTTTTTT. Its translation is CASSQRPLHFGGELFF.

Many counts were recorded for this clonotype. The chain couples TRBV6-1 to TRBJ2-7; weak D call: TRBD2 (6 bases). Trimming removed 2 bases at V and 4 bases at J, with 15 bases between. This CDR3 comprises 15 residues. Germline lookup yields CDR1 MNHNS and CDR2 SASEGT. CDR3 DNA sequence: TGTGCCAGCAGTGAATGGGAGGAGGTACCTTACGAGCAGTACGTC. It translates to CASSEWEEVPYEQYV.

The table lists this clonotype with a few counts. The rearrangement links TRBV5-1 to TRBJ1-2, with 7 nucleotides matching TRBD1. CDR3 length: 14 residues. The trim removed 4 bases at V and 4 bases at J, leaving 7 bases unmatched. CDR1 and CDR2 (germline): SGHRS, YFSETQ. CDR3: CASSASGTVYGYTF. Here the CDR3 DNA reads TGCGCCAGCAGCGCATCCGGGACAGTCTATGGCTACACCTTC.

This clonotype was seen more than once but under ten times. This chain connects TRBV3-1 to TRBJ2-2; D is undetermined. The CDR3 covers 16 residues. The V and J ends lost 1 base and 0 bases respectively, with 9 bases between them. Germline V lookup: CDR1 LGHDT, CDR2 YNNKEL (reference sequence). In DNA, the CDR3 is TGTGCCAGCAGCCAAGCCCGTTCTGCGAACACCGGGGAGCTGTTTTTT. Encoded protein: CASSQARSANTGELFF.

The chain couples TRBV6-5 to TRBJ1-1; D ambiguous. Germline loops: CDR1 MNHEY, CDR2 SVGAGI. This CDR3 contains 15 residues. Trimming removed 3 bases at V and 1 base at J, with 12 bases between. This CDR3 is CASSYSLAGNTEAFF. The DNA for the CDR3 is TGTGCCAGCAGTTATAGCTTAGCTGGGAACACTGAAGCTTTCTTT.

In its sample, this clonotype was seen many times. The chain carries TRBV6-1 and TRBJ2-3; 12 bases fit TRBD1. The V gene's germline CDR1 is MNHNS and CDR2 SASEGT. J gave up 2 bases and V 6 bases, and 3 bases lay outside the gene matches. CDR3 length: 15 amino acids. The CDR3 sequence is CASRKGQGATDTQYF. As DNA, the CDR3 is TGTGCCAGCAGGAAGGGACAGGGGGCCACAGATACGCAGTATTTT.

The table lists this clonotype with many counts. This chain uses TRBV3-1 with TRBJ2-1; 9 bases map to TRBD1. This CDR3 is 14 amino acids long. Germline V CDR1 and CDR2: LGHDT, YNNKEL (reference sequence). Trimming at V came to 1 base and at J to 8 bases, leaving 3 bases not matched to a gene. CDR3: CASSQGTGDYEQFF. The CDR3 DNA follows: TGTGCCAGCAGCCAAGGGACAGGGGACTATGAGCAGTTCTTC.

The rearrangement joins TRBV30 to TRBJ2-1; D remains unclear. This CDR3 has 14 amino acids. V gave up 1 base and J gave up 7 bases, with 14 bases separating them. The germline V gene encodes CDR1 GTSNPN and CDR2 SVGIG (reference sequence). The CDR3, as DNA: TGTGCCTGGAGTGAGTTGCCAATCGGGAATGAGCAGTTCTTC. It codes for CAWSELPIGNEQFF.

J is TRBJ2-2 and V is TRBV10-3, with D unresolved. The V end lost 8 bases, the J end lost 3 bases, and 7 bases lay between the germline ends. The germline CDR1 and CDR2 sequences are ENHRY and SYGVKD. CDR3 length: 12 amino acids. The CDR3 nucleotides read TGTGCCATCTTGCGCGACACCGGGGAGCTGTTTTTT. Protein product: CAILRDTGELFF.

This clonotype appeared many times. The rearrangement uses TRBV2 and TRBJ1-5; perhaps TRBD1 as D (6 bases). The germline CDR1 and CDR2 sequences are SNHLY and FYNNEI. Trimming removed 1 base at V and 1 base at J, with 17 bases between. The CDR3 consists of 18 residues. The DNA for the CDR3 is TGTGCCAGCAGTGAAGGCCAGGCAAACAGGGCCAGCAATCAGCCCCAGCATTTT. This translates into CASSEGQANRASNQPQHF.